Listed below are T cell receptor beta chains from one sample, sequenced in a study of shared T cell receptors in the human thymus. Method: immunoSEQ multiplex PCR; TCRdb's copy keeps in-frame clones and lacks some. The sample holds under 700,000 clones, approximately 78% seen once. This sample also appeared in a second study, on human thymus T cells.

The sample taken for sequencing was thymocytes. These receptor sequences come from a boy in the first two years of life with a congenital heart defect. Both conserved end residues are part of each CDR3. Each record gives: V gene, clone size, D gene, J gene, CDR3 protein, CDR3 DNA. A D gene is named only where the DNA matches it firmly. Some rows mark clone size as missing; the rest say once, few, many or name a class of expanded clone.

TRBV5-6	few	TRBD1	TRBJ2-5	CASSLYRGPQETQYF	TGTGCCAGCAGCCTTTACAGGGGCCCCCAAGAGACCCAGTACTTC
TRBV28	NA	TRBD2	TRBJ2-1	CASSPQLAGGHYNEQFF	TGTGCCAGCAGTCCACAGTTAGCGGGAGGGCACTACAATGAGCAGTTCTTC
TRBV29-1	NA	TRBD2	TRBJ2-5	CSVTLAGGKGQETQYF	TGCAGCGTTACGCTAGCGGGAGGGAAGGGGCAAGAGACCCAGTACTTC
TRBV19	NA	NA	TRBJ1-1	CASSMRNQKMNTEAFF	TGTGCCAGTAGTATGAGGAACCAGAAAATGAACACTGAAGCTTTCTTT
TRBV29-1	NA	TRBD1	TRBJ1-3	CSVEGTGLSLGAGGF	TGCAGCGTGGAGGGGACAGGGCTTTCTCTGGGGGCGGGCGGTTTT
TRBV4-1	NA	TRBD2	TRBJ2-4	CASSRGLAGGPGLAKNIQYF	TGCGCCAGCAGCCGGGGACTAGCGGGAGGTCCGGGCCTGGCCAAAAACATTCAGTACTTC
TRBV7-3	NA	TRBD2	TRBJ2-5	CASSTGTSGSLETQYF	TGTGCCAGCAGCACCGGGACTAGCGGGAGTCTGGAGACCCAGTACTTC
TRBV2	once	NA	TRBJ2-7	CAYLPRGRSSYEQYF	TGTGCCTACCTCCCCCGGGGAAGGAGCTCCTACGAGCAGTACTTC
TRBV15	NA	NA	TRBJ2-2	CATGPAGTGELFF	TGTGCCACCGGACCCGCGGGCACCGGGGAGCTGTTTTTT
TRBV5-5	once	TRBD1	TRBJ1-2	CASSRQGGSYGYTF	TGTGCCAGCAGCCGACAGGGGGGCTCCTATGGCTACACCTTC
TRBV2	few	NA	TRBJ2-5	CASRVSQETQYF	TGTGCCAGCAGGGTCTCACAGGAGACCCAGTACTTC
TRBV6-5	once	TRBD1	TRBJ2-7	CASSRDRDYEQYF	TGTGCCAGCAGTAGGGACAGGGACTACGAGCAGTACTTC
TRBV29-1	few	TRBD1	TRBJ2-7	CSAGTGSYEQYF	TGCAGCGCCGGGACAGGCTCCTACGAGCAGTACTTC
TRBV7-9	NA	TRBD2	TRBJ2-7	CASSLGSSGNPYEQYF	TGTGCCAGCAGCCTCGGGTCTAGCGGGAACCCCTACGAGCAGTACTTC
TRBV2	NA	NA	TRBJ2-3	CASSEASIYTQYF	TGTGCCAGCAGTGAAGCGTCAATTTATACGCAGTATTTT
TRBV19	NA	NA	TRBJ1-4	CASSMREKLFF	TGTGCCAGTAGTATGCGGGAAAAACTGTTTTTT
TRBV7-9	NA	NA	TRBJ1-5	CASPAFRQHF	TGTGCCAGCCCCGCCTTCCGGCAGCATTTT
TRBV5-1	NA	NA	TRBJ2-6	CASSLGLASSGANVLTF	TGCGCCAGCAGCTTGGGGTTGGCCTCGTCTGGGGCCAACGTCCTGACTTTC
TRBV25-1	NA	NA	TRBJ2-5	CASSEGGKQGGPQETQYF	TGTGCCAGCAGTGAAGGGGGGAAGCAGGGAGGACCCCAAGAGACCCAGTACTTC
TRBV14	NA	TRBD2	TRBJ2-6	CASSQDPGLADSGANVLTF	TGTGCCAGCAGCCAAGATCCGGGACTAGCAGACTCTGGGGCCAACGTCCTGACTTTC
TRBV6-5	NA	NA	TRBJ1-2	CASSGPNYGYTF	TGTGCCAGCAGTGGGCCTAACTATGGCTACACCTTC
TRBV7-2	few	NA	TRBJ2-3	CASSLLEGESTDTQYF	TGTGCCAGCAGCTTATTGGAGGGAGAGAGCACAGATACGCAGTATTTT
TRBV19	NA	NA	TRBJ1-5	CASNQGHQPQHF	TGTGCCAGTAATCAGGGGCATCAGCCCCAGCATTTT
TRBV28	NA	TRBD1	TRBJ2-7	CASSTIDRGDYEQYF	TGTGCCAGCAGTACTATCGACAGGGGAGACTACGAGCAGTACTTC
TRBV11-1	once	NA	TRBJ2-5	CASSPDRLQETQYF	TGTGCCAGCAGCCCAGACAGGTTACAAGAGACCCAGTACTTC
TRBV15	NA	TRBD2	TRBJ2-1	CATSRGNAGLAVWGEQFF	TGTGCCACCAGCAGAGGCAATGCCGGACTAGCGGTCTGGGGAGAGCAGTTCTTC
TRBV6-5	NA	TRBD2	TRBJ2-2	CASSYTLGLAPGELFF	TGTGCCAGCAGTTACACGCTAGGACTAGCTCCCGGGGAGCTGTTTTTT
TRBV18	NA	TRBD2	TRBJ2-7	CASSPTSGSSYEQYF	TGTGCCAGCTCTCCGACTAGCGGGAGCTCCTACGAGCAGTACTTC
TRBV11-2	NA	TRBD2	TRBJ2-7	CASSLSKDEAGGAYEQYF	TGTGCCAGCAGCTTATCCAAGGATGAGGCGGGAGGAGCCTACGAGCAGTACTTC
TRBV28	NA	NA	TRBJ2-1	CASSGLWAANEQFF	TGTGCCAGCAGTGGACTTTGGGCGGCCAATGAGCAGTTCTTC
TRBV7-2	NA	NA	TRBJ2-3	CASSQSRRGDTDTQYF	TGTGCCAGCAGCCAAAGTCGCCGCGGGGACACAGATACGCAGTATTTT
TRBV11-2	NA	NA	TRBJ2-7	CASSLGPDTYEQYF	TGTGCCAGCAGCTTAGGGCCGGACACCTACGAGCAGTACTTC
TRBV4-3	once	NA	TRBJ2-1	CASSQNPEPYNEQFF	TGCGCCAGCAGCCAGAACCCCGAGCCCTACAATGAGCAGTTCTTC
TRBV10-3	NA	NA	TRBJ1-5	CAISESQGQPQHF	TGTGCCATCAGTGAGTCCCAGGGTCAGCCCCAGCATTTT
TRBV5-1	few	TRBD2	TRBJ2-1	CASSLRAPSGTYNEQFF	TGCGCCAGCAGCTTGAGAGCTCCTAGCGGGACCTACAATGAGCAGTTCTTC
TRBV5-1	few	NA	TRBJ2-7	CASDRRRSKQYF	TGCGCCAGCGATAGGAGGCGCAGTAAGCAGTACTTC
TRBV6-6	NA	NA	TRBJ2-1	CASSYGPLNEQFF	TGTGCCAGCAGTTATGGGCCACTCAATGAGCAGTTCTTC